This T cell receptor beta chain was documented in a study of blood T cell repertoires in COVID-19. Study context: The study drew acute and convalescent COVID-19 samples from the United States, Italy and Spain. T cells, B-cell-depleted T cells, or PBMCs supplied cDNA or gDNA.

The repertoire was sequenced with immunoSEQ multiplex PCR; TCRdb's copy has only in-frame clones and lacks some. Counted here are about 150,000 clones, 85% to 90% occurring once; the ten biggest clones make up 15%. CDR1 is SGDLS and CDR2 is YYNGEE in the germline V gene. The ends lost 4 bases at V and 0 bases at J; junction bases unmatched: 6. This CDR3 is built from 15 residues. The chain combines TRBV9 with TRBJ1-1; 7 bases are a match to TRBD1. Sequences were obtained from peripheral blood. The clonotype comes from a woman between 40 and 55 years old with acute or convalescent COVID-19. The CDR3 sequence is CASSSEGGLNTEAFF. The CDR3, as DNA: TGTGCCAGCAGCTCAGAAGGGGGCTTGAACACTGAAGCTTTCTTT.